This TCR beta chain was identified during a study of OX40 agonist ivuxolimab in advanced cancers. Findings and limits, study-wide: There were also nonresponders showing low normalized T-cell clonal expansion.

The CDR3 runs to 15 residues. Germline CDR1 is SEHNR and CDR2 is FQNEAQ (reference sequence). Clones were sequenced by immunoSEQ multiplex PCR, and TCRdb holds only the in-frame ones, with some missing. The profile covers 100,000 or so clones, with 84% appearing a single time and 4.5% to 5.5% taken by the ten largest. On this clone itself: What it binds is unknown.

The material sequenced was CD4+ or CD8+ T cells sorted from blood, taken in a trial of the OX40 agonist ivuxolimab. This clonotype was obtained from an adult with an advanced solid tumor such as melanoma, head and neck, liver or kidney cancer. This chain joins TRBV7-9 and TRBJ2-3; 7 bases line up with TRBD2. The CDR3, as DNA: TGTGCTGGAAGGGGAGGGTCCCTCAGGGCAGATACGCAGTATTTT. It specifies CAGRGGSLRADTQYF.